This T cell receptor (beta chain) comes out of a study of blood T cell repertoires in COVID-19. Overall study context: Acute-phase and convalescent COVID-19 samples originated in the United States, Italy and Spain. In each case, the material was cDNA or gDNA derived from T cells, B-cell-depleted T cells, or PBMCs.

V lost 2 bases to trimming and J lost 3 bases, with 5 bases between them. The CDR3 extends over 12 amino acids. Original processing notes: Reference gene primer amplification gave nucleated cell count estimates. TCRdb's copy holds only in-frame clones and misses some; the assay was immunoSEQ multiplex PCR. V, J and clone size derive from that table, while D and trimming were established from the DNA sequence. The sample carries hundreds of thousands of clones, about 68% recorded once. Sequencing used peripheral blood. The chain has TRBV12-3 or TRBV12-4 and TRBJ2-7, with D unresolved. The sequence was obtained from a woman older than 75 with acute or convalescent COVID-19. Written as DNA, the CDR3 is TGTGCCAGCAGTTTATTTATCTACGAGCAGTACTTC. It codes for CASSLFIYEQYF.